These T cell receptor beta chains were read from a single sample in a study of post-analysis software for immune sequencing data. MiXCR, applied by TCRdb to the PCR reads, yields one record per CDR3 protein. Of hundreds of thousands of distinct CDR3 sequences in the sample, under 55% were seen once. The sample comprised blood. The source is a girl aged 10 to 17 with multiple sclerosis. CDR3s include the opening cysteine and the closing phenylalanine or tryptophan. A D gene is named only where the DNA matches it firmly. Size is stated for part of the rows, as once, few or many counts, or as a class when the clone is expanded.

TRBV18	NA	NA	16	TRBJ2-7	TGTGCCAGCTCAGAATGGGGGGGCTTCCCCTACTACGAGCAGTACTTC	CASSEWGGFPYYEQYF
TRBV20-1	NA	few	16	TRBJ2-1	TGCAGTGCCCGAAGTGCCGGGACATACTTTTACAATGAGCAGTTCTTC	CSARSAGTYFYNEQFF
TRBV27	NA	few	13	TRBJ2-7	TGTGCCAGCAGTTTATCCCCGGACTACGAGCAGTACTTC	CASSLSPDYEQYF
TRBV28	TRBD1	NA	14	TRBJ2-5	TGTGCCAGCAGTCCTTCGACAGGGGAGGAGACCCAGTACTTC	CASSPSTGEETQYF
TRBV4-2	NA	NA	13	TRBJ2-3	TGTGCCAGCAGCCAACGGATGGGACCGCCGGAGTATTTT	CASSQRMGPPEYF
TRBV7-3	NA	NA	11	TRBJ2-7	TGTGCCAGCACCCGGTTTTACGAGCAGTACTTC	CASTRFYEQYF
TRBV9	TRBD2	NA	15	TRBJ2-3	TGTGCCAGCAGCGCAGATAGCGGGAGGTGGGATACGCAGTATTTT	CASSADSGRWDTQYF
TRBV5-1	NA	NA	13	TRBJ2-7	TGCGCCAGCAGCTTGCTAATTGGGGGCGAGCAGTACTTC	CASSLLIGGEQYF
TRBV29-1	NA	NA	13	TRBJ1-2	TGCAGCGTCCCTACTAGGCAGAGCTATGGCTACACCTTC	CSVPTRQSYGYTF
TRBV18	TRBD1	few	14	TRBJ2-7	TGTGCCAGCTCACCAAAACAGGGGGCGGGTGAGCAGTACTTC	CASSPKQGAGEQYF
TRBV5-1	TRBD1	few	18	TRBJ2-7	TGCGCCAGCAGCTTGAGGGGACAGGACCCTTCTCTTTCCTACGAGCAGTACTTC	CASSLRGQDPSLSYEQYF
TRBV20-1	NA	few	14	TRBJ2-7	TGCAGTGCTATGCGTCGGGACCTCGCCTACGAGCAGTACTTC	CSAMRRDLAYEQYF
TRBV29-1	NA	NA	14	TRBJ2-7	TGCAGCGTTGAAGAAGTTGGGGTTCTCCACGAGCAGTACTTC	CSVEEVGVLHEQYF
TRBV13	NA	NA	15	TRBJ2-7	TGTGCCAGCAGCTTAGCGGGAGTAAACCCTTACGAGCAGTACTTC	CASSLAGVNPYEQYF
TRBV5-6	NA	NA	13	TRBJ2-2	TGTGCCAGCAAATGGGCAGGGACCGGGGAGCTGTTTTTT	CASKWAGTGELFF
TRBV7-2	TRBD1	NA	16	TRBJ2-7	TGTGCCAGCAGCCGAAACCCGGGACAGACGAGCTACGAGCAGTACTTC	CASSRNPGQTSYEQYF
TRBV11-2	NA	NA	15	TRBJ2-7	TGTGCCAGCAGGGGTGGGGCTGAAAGAAGGTACGAGCAGTACTTC	CASRGGAERRYEQYF
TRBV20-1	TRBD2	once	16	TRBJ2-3	TGCAGTGCTAGTGATTCGGCTAGCGGGGCCACAGATACGCAGTATTTT	CSASDSASGATDTQYF
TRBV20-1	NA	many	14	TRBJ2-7	TGCAGTGCTAGCCCGGACTCGAACTCCTACGAGCAGTACTTC	CSASPDSNSYEQYF
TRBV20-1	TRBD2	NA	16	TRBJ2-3	TGCAGTGCTAGGGATAGCGGGAGGGCCCTCGGAGATACGCAGTATTTT	CSARDSGRALGDTQYF
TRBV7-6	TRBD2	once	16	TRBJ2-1	TGTGCCAGCAGCCGTCAACTAGCGGAACGATACAATGAGCAGTTCTTC	CASSRQLAERYNEQFF
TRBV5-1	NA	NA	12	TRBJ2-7	TGCGCCAGCAGCTCGAATTTCTACGAGCAGTACTTC	CASSSNFYEQYF
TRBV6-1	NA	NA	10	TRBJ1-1	TGTGCCAGCAGTGAACCTGGAGCTTTCTTT	CASSEPGAFF
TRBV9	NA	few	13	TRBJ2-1	TGTGCCAGCAGCCCCCGGACTGGCAATGAGCAGTTCTTC	CASSPRTGNEQFF
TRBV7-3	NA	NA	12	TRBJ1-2	TGTGCCAGCAGCTTAAGGCAAAATCCAGACACCTTC	CASSLRQNPDTF
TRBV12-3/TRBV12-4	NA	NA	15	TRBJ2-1	TGTGCCAGCAGTCCGGGACTCCTCTCCTACAATGAGCAGTTCTTC	CASSPGLLSYNEQFF
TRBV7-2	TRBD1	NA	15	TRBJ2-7	TGTGCCAGCAGCTTAAGTCAGGGGGTCCGCTACGAGCAGTACTTC	CASSLSQGVRYEQYF
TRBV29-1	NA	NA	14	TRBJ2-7	TGCAGCGCCGCCGGGACTTCGGTCTCCTACGAGCAGTACTTC	CSAAGTSVSYEQYF
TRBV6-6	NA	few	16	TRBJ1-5	TGTGCCAGCAACGACATTAACGAGGTCAGCAATCAGCCCCAGCATTTT	CASNDINEVSNQPQHF
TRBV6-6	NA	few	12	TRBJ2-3	TGTGCCAGCAGGGTCTCTACAGATACGCAGTATTTT	CASRVSTDTQYF
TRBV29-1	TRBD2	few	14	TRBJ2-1	TGCAGCGTAATAGCGGGAGGGCCTTTGGATGAGCAGTTCTTC	CSVIAGGPLDEQFF
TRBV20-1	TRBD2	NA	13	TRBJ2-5	TGCAGTGCTAGCCCTAGCGGGAAAGAGACCCAGTACTTC	CSASPSGKETQYF
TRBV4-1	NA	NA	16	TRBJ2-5	TGCGCCAGCAGCGCAATCGTACAGGGAGGTAAAGAGGCCCAGTACTTC	CASSAIVQGGKEAQYF
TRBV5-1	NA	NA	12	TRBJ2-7	TGCGCCAGCAGCTTTGTTTTGGGCGAGCAGTACTTC	CASSFVLGEQYF
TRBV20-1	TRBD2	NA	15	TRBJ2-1	TGCAGTGCTAGAGACCGGTGGACTAGCGGGCTCGAGCAGTTCTTC	CSARDRWTSGLEQFF
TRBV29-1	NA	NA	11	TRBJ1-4	TGCAGCGTTTTTACTAATGAAAAACTGTTTTTT	CSVFTNEKLFF
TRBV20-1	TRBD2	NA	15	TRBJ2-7	TGCAGTGCGCCCTTTGGGGGACTAGCGGACGGGGAGCAGTACTTC	CSAPFGGLADGEQYF
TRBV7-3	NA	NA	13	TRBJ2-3	TGTGCCAGCAGCGCGGGGCGCGCAGATACGCAGTATTTT	CASSAGRADTQYF
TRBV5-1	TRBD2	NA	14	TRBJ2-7	TGCGCCAGCACTGGCGGGACTAGCGGTTACGAGCAGTACTTC	CASTGGTSGYEQYF
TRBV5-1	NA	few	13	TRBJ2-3	TGCGCCAGCAGCCCCGAACTTGGGGATACGCAGTATTTT	CASSPELGDTQYF
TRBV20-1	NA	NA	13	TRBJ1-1	TGCAGTGCTAGGCGCAGTACTAACACTGAAGCTTTCTTT	CSARRSTNTEAFF
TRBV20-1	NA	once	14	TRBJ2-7	TGCAGTGCCCGGACCGAACTAATTACCTACGAGCAGTACTTC	CSARTELITYEQYF
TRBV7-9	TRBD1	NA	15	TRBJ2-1	TGTGCCAGCAGCCACGGACAGGGCCAAAACGATGAGCAGTTCTTC	CASSHGQGQNDEQFF
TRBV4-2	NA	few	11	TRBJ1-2	TGTGCCAGCCGGGGAGTCTATGGCTACACCTTC	CASRGVYGYTF
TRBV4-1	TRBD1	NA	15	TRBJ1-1	TGCGCCAGCAGCCAAGGCTGGACAGGGAGCACTGAAGCTTTCTTT	CASSQGWTGSTEAFF